This TCR beta chain was recorded in a study of blood T cell repertoires in COVID-19. In the study overall: The study drew acute and convalescent COVID-19 samples from the United States, Italy and Spain.

Source study methods: Reference gene primers were amplified, and this amplification served to estimate nucleated cell counts. Sequenced by immunoSEQ multiplex PCR; TCRdb stores in-frame clones only, minus some. Clone size and the V and J calls come from that table; the DNA yielded D and trimming. The sample has some 250,000 clones; approximately 84% are singletons. In terms of age and location, participants ranged from roughly 18 to 95 years and lived in about 25 US areas. Recovered status in Cohort 3 required two negative PCRs, clearance, or symptom resolution. Sequenced sample: PBMCs or T cells enriched from blood (not recorded which). The receptor's source is a man in his late teens or twenties who had recovered from COVID-19.

CDR3 bases: TGTGCCAGTAGCTGGGGACAGAACACCGGGGAGCTGTTTTTT. Amino acid sequence: CASSWGQNTGELFF. The chain employs TRBV19 and TRBJ2-2; possible D gene TRBD1, 6 bases. V lost 6 bases and J lost 1, with 9 bases in between. CDR3 length: 14 residues. Germline loops: CDR1 LNHDA, CDR2 SQIVND (reference sequence).